Presented here are 19 T cell receptor beta chains from one specimen sequenced in a study of blood T cell repertoires in COVID-19. Generated by immunoSEQ multiplex PCR, the TCRdb table keeps only in-frame clones and is missing some. In the table there are under 200,000 clones, more than 85% of which are singletons. Sample: peripheral blood. Receptors were obtained from a man between 18 and 29 years old with acute or convalescent COVID-19.

This chain links TRBV10-3 with TRBJ2-7, with TRBD1 matching over 7 bases. CDR1 is ENHRY and CDR2 is SYGVKD in the germline V gene. The CDR3 sequence is 13 residues long. Trimming took 8 bases from V and 1 from J; bases not matched to a gene: 5. CDR3 region: CAIGTAISYEQYF. The DNA of the CDR3 is TGTGCCATCGGGACAGCTATATCCTACGAGCAGTACTTC.

The rearrangement joins TRBV6-5 to TRBJ1-3; 7 nucleotides line up with TRBD1. With 7 bases clipped from V and 4 bases from J, the junction kept 7 bases outside the gene matches. The CDR3 has 14 amino acids. Germline CDR1 is MNHEY and CDR2 is SVGAGI. The CDR3 sequence is CASKPTGNGNTIYF. CDR3 DNA sequence: TGTGCCAGCAAACCGACAGGGAACGGAAACACCATATATTTT.

This chain connects TRBV11-2 to TRBJ2-3; D is ambiguous. Trimming shortened V by 5 bases and J by 4 bases, and 7 bases separated the two germline ends. The CDR3 extends over 12 amino acids. Germline CDR1 is SGHAT and CDR2 is FQNNGV. The CDR3 here is CASSPRADTQYF. The CDR3 DNA is TGTGCCAGCAGCCCACGGGCAGATACGCAGTATTTT.

J is TRBJ2-5 and V is TRBV10-2; tentatively, D is TRBD2 (6 bases). The V end was cut by 0 bases, the J end by 11 bases, with 19 bases between. The CDR3 loop spans 15 amino acids. Germline V gene lookup returns CDR1 WSHSY and CDR2 SAAADI. CDR3 in DNA: TGCGCCAGCAGTGAGTCCGGAGGGCCGAATGGATCGCAGTACTTC. This sequence encodes CASSESGGPNGSQYF.

The chain uses TRBV6-6 and TRBJ2-1; TRBD1 agrees at 7 bases. The CDR3 consists of 14 residues. V was clipped by 3 bases and J by 6 bases; unmatched bases: 5. Germline V lookup: CDR1 MNHNY, CDR2 SVGAGI (reference sequence). The CDR3 loop reads CASSYTGAGNEQFF. The CDR3 coding sequence is TGTGCCAGCAGTTATACAGGGGCCGGCAATGAGCAGTTCTTC.

The CDR3 sequence: CASSIALRYGYTF. As DNA, the CDR3 is TGTGCCAGTAGTATAGCCTTGAGGTATGGCTACACCTTC. V gene TRBV19 combines with J gene TRBJ1-2; D is unresolved. In germline, CDR1 is LNHDA, CDR2 SQIVND (reference sequence). V gave up 1 base and J gave up 5 bases, with 8 bases separating them. This CDR3 comprises 13 residues.

The chain links TRBV6-5 to TRBJ1-2, with D perhaps TRBD1 (6 bases). CDR1 and CDR2 from the germline V gene are MNHEY and SVGAGI. This CDR3 comprises 14 residues. Trimming took 5 bases from V and 7 from J, leaving 17 bases between them. The CDR3 region has the DNA TGTGCCAGCAGTCCTGGGGGGGCGGCGGGTGGCTACACCTTC. It translates to CASSPGGAAGGYTF.

The chain combines TRBV7-3 with TRBJ2-2, with 7 bases identical to TRBD1. V gave up 0 bases and J gave up 0 bases; unmatched junction bases: 7. Germline V gene data show CDR1 as SGHTA and CDR2 as FQGTGA. The CDR3 loop spans 18 amino acids. The CDR3 sequence: CASSLTTRQGANTGELFF. For the CDR3, the DNA is TGTGCCAGCAGCTTAACTACCCGACAGGGTGCGAACACCGGGGAGCTGTTTTTT.

The V gene is TRBV19, the J gene TRBJ1-2; maybe TRBD1 (6 bases). Trimming took 3 bases from V and 3 from J, leaving 20 bases between them. The germline V gene has CDR1 LNHDA and CDR2 SQIVND (reference sequence). The CDR3 covers 17 residues. CDR3 nucleotides: TGTGCCAGTAGTATCCGACCACCGGGACAAGGAGACTATGGCTACACCTTC. This encodes CASSIRPPGQGDYGYTF.

The genes are TRBV27 and TRBJ1-5; 7 bases agree with TRBD1. The CDR3 totals 14 residues. After removal of 4 bases from V and 5 bases from J, the junction contained 5 bases not matched to a gene. Per the germline V gene, CDR1 is MNHEY and CDR2 is SMNVEV (reference sequence). CDR3 amino acids: CASSYTGDYQPQHF. The CDR3 DNA follows: TGTGCCAGCAGTTACACAGGGGATTATCAGCCCCAGCATTTT.

This chain connects TRBV30 to TRBJ1-2; the D is unclear. The CDR3 length is 14 residues. V was pared by 3 bases and J by 5 bases, with 16 bases between. Germline V gene data show CDR1 as GTSNPN and CDR2 as SVGIG (reference sequence). CDR3 in amino acids: CAWRERDFLYGYTF. CDR3 sequence (DNA): TGTGCCTGGAGAGAGCGGGATTTCCTGTATGGCTACACCTTC. Variable domain in full (rest from reference TRBV30 and TRBJ1-2): SQTIHQWPATLVQPVGSPLSLECTVEGTSNPNLYWYRQAAGRGLQLLFYSVGIGQISSEVPQNLSASRPQDRQFILSSKKLLLSDSGFYLCAWRERDFLYGYTFGSGTRLTVV.

The chain links TRBV25-1 to TRBJ1-5, with a weak D call TRBD1 (5 bases). The CDR3 contains 13 residues. The germline V gene has CDR1 MGHDK and CDR2 SYGVNS. V was cut by 3 bases and J by 4 bases, with 7 bases left in between. The CDR3 protein is CASSDQGNQPQHF. DNA of the CDR3: TGTGCCAGCAGTGACCAGGGAAATCAGCCCCAGCATTTT.

The CDR3 nucleotides are TGTGCCAGCAGTTTCCCCGAAGGGTTAGCGGGGGCCTCCTACAATGAGCAGTTCTTC. Protein product: CASSFPEGLAGASYNEQFF. The chain joins TRBV28 to TRBJ2-1; 9 nucleotides match TRBD2. Germline values: CDR1 MDHEN, CDR2 SYDVKM. The CDR3 is 19 residues long. V dropped 3 bases and J dropped 0; count of bases not matched to a gene: 12.

The chain carries TRBV23-1 and TRBJ2-4; D uncertain. TRBV23-1 is labeled an ORF, and its function is uncertain. CDR3 size: 17 residues. With 3 bases removed from V and 1 base from J, the gap between germline ends came to 16 bases. CDR3 bases: TGCGCCAGCAGTCATGGGCGCAGGTGGAATGCCAAAAACATTCAGTACTTC. This encodes CASSHGRRWNAKNIQYF.

The chain has TRBV2 and TRBJ1-5; D might be TRBD1 (6 bases). Germline V gives CDR1 SNHLY, CDR2 FYNNEI. CDR3 size: 14 residues. Trimming left V 5 bases short and J 8 bases short, with 16 bases between. The CDR3: CASSSNPTGEPQHF. CDR3 DNA sequence: TGTGCCAGCAGTTCCAACCCGACAGGAGAGCCCCAGCATTTT.

The V and J genes are TRBV2 and TRBJ1-1, with a weak D call TRBD1 (6 bases). The germline V gene has CDR1 SNHLY and CDR2 FYNNEI. V lost 4 bases, J lost 2 bases, and 11 bases lay in between. The CDR3 totals 14 residues. The CDR3 protein is CASSAQGLNTEAFF. CDR3 in DNA: TGTGCCAGCAGTGCGCAGGGGTTAAACACTGAAGCTTTCTTT.

The chain links TRBV12-3 or TRBV12-4 to TRBJ1-4; no clear D. The CDR3 runs to 12 residues. Trimming pared 5 bases from V and 9 bases from J, leaving 10 bases between. The CDR3 protein is CASSQRPQKLFF. The CDR3 region has the DNA TGTGCCAGCAGTCAGCGCCCCCAAAAACTGTTTTTT.

This clone was recorded only once. This chain connects TRBV3-1 (or the pseudogene TRBV3-2) to TRBJ2-7; 13 bases are a match to TRBD2. The CDR3 is 18 residues long. Germline loops: CDR1 LGHDT, CDR2 YNNKEL (reference sequence). V was clipped by 0 bases and J by 5 bases; unmatched bases: 10. CDR3 residues: CASSQDQLAGGSFHEQYF. As DNA, the CDR3 is TGTGCCAGCAGCCAAGATCAACTAGCGGGGGGGAGTTTTCACGAGCAGTACTTC.

V gene TRBV10-3 combines with J gene TRBJ2-3, with a possible D match to TRBD1 (6 bases). The V gene lost 2 bases and the J gene lost 4 bases, with 10 bases spanning the gap. Germline lookup yields CDR1 ENHRY and CDR2 SYGVKD. The CDR3 spans 14 residues. Here the CDR3 DNA reads TGTGCCATCAGTGAGGGGGGCCCGCCAGATACGCAGTATTTT. Translated: CAISEGGPPDTQYF.